This TCR beta chain was retrieved from a study of T cells in Graves' hyperthyroidism and ophthalmopathy. This clonotype turned up a few times. Its specificity is unknown. Amplified TCR beta CDR3 regions came from RNA transcripts. Initially, a first-round RT-PCR of the TCR CDR3 employed the HTBI primer set. Each CDR3 protein is one row after TCRdb ran MiXCR on the multiplex PCR reads. The sample has around 360,000 distinct CDR3 sequences, nearly 15% seen once. Overall study results and limits: The model identified upcoming ophthalmopathy a median approximately six months ahead of onset.

Ophthalmopathy patients had moderate-to-severe active disease, CAS ≥3, NOSPECS ≥4, and disease duration under 3 months. Germline V gene data show CDR1 as DFQATT and CDR2 as SNEGSKA (reference sequence). The CDR3 extends over 15 amino acids. The V segment lost 2 bases and the J segment 5 bases; nucleotides outside the gene matches: 8. Sequenced sample: blood. The receptor was derived from a woman in her sixties with Graves' ophthalmopathy. The chain joins TRBV20-1 to TRBJ2-7, with TRBD2 identical over 11 bases. The DNA of the CDR3 is TGCAGTGCTAGACATACTAGCGGGAGTCACCACGAGCAGTACTTC. The encoded protein is CSARHTSGSHHEQYF.